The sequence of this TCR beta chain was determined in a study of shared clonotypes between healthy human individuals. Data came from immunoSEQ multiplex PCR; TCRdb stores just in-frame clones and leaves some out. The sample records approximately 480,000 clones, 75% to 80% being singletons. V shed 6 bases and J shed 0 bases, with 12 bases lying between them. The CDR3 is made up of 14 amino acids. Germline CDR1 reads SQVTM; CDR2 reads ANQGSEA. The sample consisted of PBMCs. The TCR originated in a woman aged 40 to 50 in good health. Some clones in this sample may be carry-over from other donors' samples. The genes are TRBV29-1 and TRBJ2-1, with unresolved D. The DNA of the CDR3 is TGCAGCGTCCACCTGGTCCGCTCCTACAATGAGCAGTTCTTC. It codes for CSVHLVRSYNEQFF.